These T cell receptor beta chains were read from a single sample in a study of response to subunit inactivated influenza vaccine. Each CDR3 protein is one row after TCRdb ran MiXCR on the RT-PCR reads. The sample contains approximately 500,000 distinct CDR3 sequences, roughly 15% of which appear only once. The sample was PBMCs from blood, taken 12 days after vaccination. These receptors were collected from a man in his fifties who received an inactivated influenza vaccine. Each CDR3 is given with its conserved first and last residue. A D gene is named only where the DNA matches it firmly. The listing skips clone size in some rows; elsewhere it reads once, few, many or a size class.

V	J	size	length	D	DNA	CDR3
TRBV4-3	TRBJ1-2	.	14	.	TGCGCCAGCAGCCCCGCGGTTACGAACTATGGCTACACCTTC	CASSPAVTNYGYTF
TRBV7-2	TRBJ1-3	few	15	.	TGTGCCAGCAGCGTCGGGACACTCTCTGGAAACACCATATATTTT	CASSVGTLSGNTIYF
TRBV6-5	TRBJ2-1	few	15	TRBD2	TGTGCCAGCAGTTACGGCGGGAGGGGTTACAATGAGCAGTTCTTC	CASSYGGRGYNEQFF
TRBV5-1	TRBJ2-2	.	15	TRBD1	TGCGCCAGCAGCAAGGACAGGGCGAACACCGGGGAGCTGTTTTTT	CASSKDRANTGELFF
TRBV28	TRBJ1-1	.	12	.	TGTGCCAGCAGTTTATTGGCTGGGGGGGCTTTCTTT	CASSLLAGGAFF
TRBV3-1	TRBJ2-7	few	14	.	TGTGCCAGCAGCCGATATGGTAGCTCCTACGAGCAGTACTTC	CASSRYGSSYEQYF
TRBV11-3	TRBJ2-1	few	15	.	TGTGCCAGCAGCGGGAGGTGGGGGGGCAACGATGAGCAGTTCTTC	CASSGRWGGNDEQFF
TRBV7-2	TRBJ2-7	.	17	.	TGTGCCAGCAGCTTGAAGGTCGCAAGGGGGGGGCGGTACGAGCAGTACTTC	CASSLKVARGGRYEQYF
TRBV30	TRBJ1-3	many	11	.	TGTGCCTGGAGTGGGGGAAACACCATATATTTT	CAWSGGNTIYF
TRBV7-7	TRBJ2-2	few	15	.	TGTGCCAGCAACACCGGGACTGCGAACACCGGGGAGCTGTTTTTT	CASNTGTANTGELFF
TRBV7-9	TRBJ2-5	few	15	TRBD2	TGTGCCAGCAGCCCTTCGGGACTAGCGGGAGAGACCCAGTACTTC	CASSPSGLAGETQYF
TRBV5-1	TRBJ2-3	few	14	.	TGCGCCAGCAGACCACAGGGGAGGACAGATACGCAGTATTTT	CASRPQGRTDTQYF
TRBV20-1	TRBJ2-1	.	14	.	TGCAGTGAGGTACTAGCCCTCGGATACAATGAGCAGTTCTTC	CSEVLALGYNEQFF
TRBV20-1	TRBJ2-3	.	14	.	TGCAGTGCTAGAGAGGCTAGCTTCACAGATACGCAGTATTTT	CSAREASFTDTQYF
TRBV5-1	TRBJ2-7	.	13	TRBD1	TGCGCCAGCAGCCGGGGACAGGGAGACGAGCAGTACTTC	CASSRGQGDEQYF
TRBV20-1	TRBJ2-3	many	15	.	TGCAGTGCTAGTTGGGGCCAGGGGAACACAGATACGCAGTATTTT	CSASWGQGNTDTQYF
TRBV6-1	TRBJ1-2	.	16	.	TGTGCCAGCAGTGATGACTTCGTCGACAGGTTCTATGGCTACACCTTC	CASSDDFVDRFYGYTF
TRBV7-6	TRBJ2-5	.	16	.	TGTGCCAGCAGCTTAGCTGCTAGGCAGATTCAAGAGACCCAGTACTTC	CASSLAARQIQETQYF
TRBV4-1	TRBJ2-7	few	17	.	TGCGCCAGCAGCCAAGATAGGGCGCGTTCCTCGCCCTACGAGCAGTACTTC	CASSQDRARSSPYEQYF
TRBV12-3/TRBV12-4	TRBJ2-1	.	12	TRBD2	TGTGCCAGCAGTTCCCCGGGACTAGAACAGTTCTTC	CASSSPGLEQFF
TRBV12-3/TRBV12-4	TRBJ1-5	many	14	.	TGTGCCAGCAGTTTGTCTGGGGGCGGTAGGCCCCAGCATTTT	CASSLSGGGRPQHF
TRBV7-9	TRBJ2-2	once	15	.	TGTGCCACCAAGCGCAGAACGGCGAACACCGGGGAGCTGTTTTTT	CATKRRTANTGELFF
TRBV20-1	TRBJ2-7	few	15	TRBD2	TGCAGTGCTAGATCACAAGCGGGAGTTTTTCTCGAGCAGTACTTC	CSARSQAGVFLEQYF
TRBV11-1	TRBJ2-7	.	14	TRBD1	TGTGCCAGCAGAAAAGCCGGGACAGGGGTCGAGCAGTACTTC	CASRKAGTGVEQYF
TRBV28	TRBJ1-2	.	13	TRBD1	TGTGCCAGCCGTGAACAGGGGGCGGATGGCTACACCTTC	CASREQGADGYTF
TRBV19	TRBJ2-3	few	10	.	TGTGCCAGCAAAGGAGTGAGGCAGTATTTT	CASKGVRQYF
TRBV28	TRBJ2-1	many	14	.	TGTGCCAGCAGTCGGACAGCCTCCAACAATGAGCAGTTCTTC	CASSRTASNNEQFF
TRBV11-2	TRBJ1-1	.	15	.	TGTGCCAGCAGCTTAAGCCAGGTGGCGAGCACTGAAGCTTTCTTT	CASSLSQVASTEAFF
TRBV19	TRBJ2-7	few	13	.	TGTGCCAGTAGTGAGGCGGCTGGATACGAGCAGTACTTC	CASSEAAGYEQYF
TRBV7-2	TRBJ2-7	.	16	TRBD2	TGTGCCAGCAGCATAAAACTAGCGGGAGCGTCCTACGAGCAGTACTTC	CASSIKLAGASYEQYF
TRBV11-1	TRBJ2-3	.	18	TRBD2	TGTGCCAGCAGCTTCCCATTCTCGACTAGCGGGAGTGCAGATACGCAGTATTTT	CASSFPFSTSGSADTQYF
TRBV7-3	TRBJ2-2	few	16	TRBD2	TGTGCCAGCAGCTTAACGTGGACTAGCGGGCCCGGGGAGCTGTTTTTT	CASSLTWTSGPGELFF
TRBV24-1	TRBJ2-5	few	16	TRBD2	TGTGCCACCAGTGATGTCGTAGCGGGATACCAAGAGACCCAGTACTTC	CATSDVVAGYQETQYF
TRBV7-2	TRBJ2-3	.	16	TRBD2	TGTGCCAGCAGCCAGAAGGGGACTAGCGGCACAGATACGCAGTATTTT	CASSQKGTSGTDTQYF
TRBV28	TRBJ2-7	few	12	.	TGTGCCAGCAGTCCCCCCGGGCGGGAGCAGTACTTC	CASSPPGREQYF
TRBV27	TRBJ1-6	few	16	TRBD1	TGTGCCAGCTCAAACCGATGGGACAGGGGGAATTCACCCCTCCACTTT	CASSNRWDRGNSPLHF
TRBV20-1	TRBJ2-7	.	15	TRBD1	TGCAGTGCTAGTGTCCTGGGACAGGGGGCATACGAGCAGTACTTC	CSASVLGQGAYEQYF
TRBV7-9	TRBJ1-3	.	14	TRBD1	TGTGCCAGCAGCCCGGACAGGGGAGGAAACACCATATATTTT	CASSPDRGGNTIYF
TRBV6-1	TRBJ2-1	few	17	TRBD2	TGTGCCAGCAGCACCCAGGCCGGACTAGGAGCCTACAATGAGCAGTTCTTC	CASSTQAGLGAYNEQFF
TRBV12-3/TRBV12-4	TRBJ1-1	.	17	.	TGTGCCAGCAGTTTCCCAGGCCTACACGCGACCGGAGCTGAAGCTTTCTTT	CASSFPGLHATGAEAFF
TRBV7-2	TRBJ2-2	many	14	.	TGTGCCAGCAGCTTCGGGTTTAGAACCGGGGAGCTGTTTTTT	CASSFGFRTGELFF
TRBV4-2	TRBJ1-2	few	15	.	TGTGCCAGCAGCCAAGGCCAGACTGGCAGCTATGGCTACACCTTC	CASSQGQTGSYGYTF
TRBV4-3	TRBJ1-1	many	17	TRBD1	TGCGCCAGCAGCCAGGGGGAAGGGGGCGCTTGGAACACTGAAGCTTTCTTT	CASSQGEGGAWNTEAFF
TRBV9	TRBJ2-2	.	13	.	TGTGCCAGCAGCAGGGGGGATGACGGGGAGCTGTTTTTT	CASSRGDDGELFF
TRBV7-9	TRBJ1-2	.	16	TRBD1	TGTGCCAGCAGCTCGACTAGAGACAGGGACCTCAGGGGCTACACCTTC	CASSSTRDRDLRGYTF
TRBV3-1	TRBJ1-3	few	14	.	TGTGCCAGCAGCCAGGGGATCCTTGGGAACACCATATATTTT	CASSQGILGNTIYF
TRBV9	TRBJ2-3	few	15	.	TGTGCCAGCAGCGTCGGAGCTCACCTCGGCGATACGCAGTATTTT	CASSVGAHLGDTQYF